These T cell receptor beta chains were read from a single sample in a study of identical twins. A single record per CDR3 protein comes from TCRdb applying MiXCR to the 5' RACE reads. The repertoire holds 640,000 or so distinct CDR3 sequences, with 5.5% to 7.5% as singletons. The sequenced sample consisted of naive T cells sorted from blood. The receptors originated from a man between 18 and 35 years old in good health. CDR3s include the opening cysteine and the closing phenylalanine or tryptophan. The order of the fields is J gene, V gene, clone size, D gene, CDR3 protein, CDR3 DNA. D genes are given only for firm matches. Size tells how often a clone was seen (once, few, many) or the class of an expanded clone, and some rows leave it out.

TRBJ1-2	TRBV14	NA	TRBD1	CASSQAFKGQAYYGYTF	TGTGCCAGCAGCCAAGCTTTTAAGGGACAGGCGTACTATGGCTACACCTTC
TRBJ2-1	TRBV7-6	few	TRBD2	CASSLLAGGPDEQFF	TGTGCCAGCAGCTTACTAGCGGGAGGGCCTGATGAGCAGTTCTTC
TRBJ1-1	TRBV3-1	few	NA	CASSQESITEAFF	TGTGCCAGCAGCCAAGAATCGATAACTGAAGCTTTCTTT
TRBJ2-1	TRBV20-1	many	NA	CSARDKNILYNEQFF	TGCAGTGCTAGAGATAAAAATATCCTCTACAATGAGCAGTTCTTC
TRBJ1-6	TRBV27	many	NA	CASSGPNYNSPLHF	TGTGCCTCCTCCGGGCCTAACTATAATTCACCCCTCCACTTT
TRBJ2-7	TRBV29-1	NA	TRBD2	CSVTKVGGRPSYEQYF	TGCAGCGTCACAAAGGTGGGCGGGAGACCCTCCTACGAGCAGTACTTC
TRBJ2-1	TRBV6-2/TRBV6-3	many	NA	CASSGPRGGSYNEQFF	TGTGCCAGCAGTGGACCAAGGGGGGGCTCCTACAATGAGCAGTTCTTC
TRBJ2-6	TRBV28	NA	NA	CASTSVRSGANVLTF	TGTGCCAGCACGAGCGTTCGCTCTGGGGCCAACGTCCTGACTTTC
TRBJ1-6	TRBV4-1	many	TRBD1	CASSQRDRGSPLHF	TGCGCCAGCAGCCAGCGGGACAGGGGTTCACCCCTCCACTTT
TRBJ2-3	TRBV27	few	NA	CASSLSPADTQYF	TGTGCCAGCAGTTTATCCCCTGCAGATACGCAGTATTTT
TRBJ2-7	TRBV15	few	TRBD1	CATLALGQGSGEQYF	TGTGCCACCCTGGCCTTGGGACAGGGGTCGGGCGAGCAGTACTTC
TRBJ1-1	TRBV3-1	few	NA	CASSLGAQGTEAFF	TGTGCCAGCAGCCTAGGGGCCCAGGGGACTGAAGCTTTCTTT
TRBJ2-1	TRBV9	many	TRBD2	CASSVGLAGVGEQFF	TGTGCCAGCAGCGTAGGATTAGCGGGAGTAGGTGAGCAGTTCTTC
TRBJ1-2	TRBV7-8	NA	NA	CASSLKTGTSYGYTF	TGTGCCAGCAGCTTGAAAACCGGGACCTCCTATGGCTACACCTTC
TRBJ1-5	TRBV4-3	many	NA	CASSQERIPHQPQHF	TGCGCCAGCAGCCAAGAAAGGATCCCACATCAGCCCCAGCATTTT
TRBJ2-2	TRBV20-1	few	TRBD2	CSARESGRGGELFF	TGCAGTGCTAGAGAAAGCGGGAGGGGCGGGGAGCTGTTTTTT
TRBJ2-7	TRBV20-1	NA	NA	CSARTARGIAYEQYF	TGCAGTGCCAGGACTGCGAGGGGGATTGCCTACGAGCAGTACTTC
TRBJ1-1	TRBV7-8	NA	TRBD1	CASSTGGEGAFF	TGTGCCAGCAGCACAGGGGGCGAAGGAGCTTTCTTT
TRBJ2-7	TRBV11-2	NA	TRBD2	CASSSGLAGTGGSYEQYF	TGTGCCAGCAGCTCAGGACTAGCGGGGACCGGGGGTTCCTACGAGCAGTACTTC
TRBJ1-1	TRBV20-1	many	TRBD1	CSARDRTGRLNTEAFF	TGCAGTGCTAGAGACCGGACAGGGCGCCTGAACACTGAAGCTTTCTTT
TRBJ2-4	TRBV12-3/TRBV12-4	NA	TRBD1	CASNPQGENIQYF	TGTGCCAGCAACCCCCAGGGGGAAAACATTCAGTACTTC
TRBJ2-1	TRBV30	few	NA	CAWREGRRIGYNEQFF	TGTGCCTGGAGAGAAGGGCGCCGTATAGGCTACAATGAGCAGTTCTTC
TRBJ2-5	TRBV29-1	NA	NA	CSVVIKNQETQYF	TGCAGCGTTGTAATCAAAAACCAAGAGACCCAGTACTTC
TRBJ2-1	TRBV5-1	NA	TRBD2	CASSITSGRADNEQFF	TGCGCCAGCTCTATAACTAGCGGGAGGGCCGACAATGAGCAGTTCTTC
TRBJ2-6	TRBV28	many	NA	CASSFRGTGANVLTF	TGTGCCAGCAGTTTTCGGGGGACAGGGGCCAACGTCCTGACTTTC
TRBJ1-2	TRBV9	many	NA	CASSVGGLNYGYTF	TGTGCCAGCAGCGTAGGGGGCCTGAACTATGGCTACACCTTC
TRBJ1-4	TRBV5-6	many	NA	CASSATGRDDEKLFF	TGTGCCAGCAGCGCTACCGGGAGAGACGATGAAAAACTGTTTTTT
TRBJ2-1	TRBV12-3/TRBV12-4	few	TRBD2	CASSSVGRGEQFF	TGTGCCAGCAGTTCCGTGGGGAGGGGTGAGCAGTTCTTC
TRBJ2-5	TRBV27	many	NA	CASSLRGSDGTQYF	TGTGCCAGCAGTTTAAGGGGTTCTGACGGGACCCAGTACTTC